The following is a TCR beta chain sequence with its context. Original processing notes: Amplification with reference gene primers provided the estimates of nucleated cell counts. The protocol was immunoSEQ multiplex PCR, while the TCRdb copy is restricted to in-frame clones and leaves out a portion. For V, J and clone size, that table is used; D and trimming come from the DNA. In the table there are some 130,000 clones, 70% to 85% of which are singletons. CDR3 length equals 15 residues. From germline, CDR1 is ENHRY and CDR2 SYGVKD. The V gene end was trimmed by 6 bases and the J gene end by 8 bases; junction bases not matched to a gene: 12. These data belong to a study of blood T cell repertoires in COVID-19. Study as a whole: COVID-19 samples collected from the United States, Italy and Spain covered acute and convalescent phases. Sources were T cells, B-cell-depleted T cells, or PBMCs; the material itself was cDNA or gDNA.

This chain joins TRBV10-3 and TRBJ2-3; TRBD1 aligns across 9 bases. The sequenced material came from peripheral blood. This TCR was recovered from an elderly woman with acute or convalescent COVID-19. CDR3 amino acids: CAIRPGQGRPLTQYF. CDR3 nucleotide sequence: TGTGCCATCAGGCCGGGACAGGGACGGCCCCTTACGCAGTATTTT.